This is a list of T cell receptor beta chains from one sample in a study of regulatory T cells in long-lasting Graves disease. One entry per CDR3 protein, called by TCRdb with MiXCR from the multiplex PCR reads. The data contain around 320,000 distinct CDR3 sequences, approximately 16% of them singletons. The same data also went into a second study, on T cells in Graves' hyperthyroidism and ophthalmopathy.

This material consisted of peripheral blood mononuclear cells (PBMCs), taken at new diagnosis, from a patient treated with antithyroid drugs. Receptors were obtained from a man in his forties with Graves disease. The CDR3 runs from the conserved cysteine through the conserved F or W. Fields, in order: D gene, clone size, J gene, V gene, CDR3 DNA, CDR3 protein. A D gene is named only where the DNA matches it firmly. Expanded clones are given a class, and other clones once, few, many or no size at all.

>TRBD2|few|TRBJ2-1|TRBV20-1
TGCAGTGCTAGAGATTTAAGCGGGGGGGCCTCTAATGAGCAGTTCTTC
CSARDLSGGASNEQFF
>TRBD1|NA|TRBJ2-7|TRBV19
TGTGCCAGTAGTATCATTGGACAGGAGAACGAGCAGTACTTC
CASSIIGQENEQYF
>TRBD2|few|TRBJ2-2|TRBV11-3
TGTGCCAGCAGCCTACTAGCGGGCACGAACACCGGGGAGCTGTTTTTT
CASSLLAGTNTGELFF
>TRBD1|many|TRBJ2-5|TRBV28
TGTGCCAGCAGTGAACAGGGGGCTCAAGGGGAGACCCAGTACTTC
CASSEQGAQGETQYF
>TRBD2|few|TRBJ2-1|TRBV7-3
TGTGCCAGCAGCAAAGCCCAATTGACTAGCGGGGGCCACAATGAGCAGTTCTTC
CASSKAQLTSGGHNEQFF
>NA|NA|TRBJ2-5|TRBV28
TGTGCCAGCAGTTCCGCCCCGAGGGAGACCCAGTACTTC
CASSSAPRETQYF
>NA|many|TRBJ1-4|TRBV7-2
TGTGCCAGCAGCTTAGGCCCGGGCCAAGGGGAAAAACTGTTTTTT
CASSLGPGQGEKLFF
>NA|many|TRBJ2-3|TRBV4-1
TGTGCCAGCAGCCAAGTCGCTCGCACAGATACGCAGTATTTT
CASSQVARTDTQYF
>TRBD2|few|TRBJ2-2|TRBV20-1
TGCAGTGCCCCTCGGACTAGCGGGGGGTCCGGGGAGCTGTTTTTT
CSAPRTSGGSGELFF
>NA|NA|TRBJ1-1|TRBV10-3
TGTGCCATCAGTTTGAGCGGAGTGAACACTGAAGCTTTCTTT
CAISLSGVNTEAFF
>NA|NA|TRBJ1-4|TRBV5-1
TGCGCCAGCAGCCGAAGGTGGACACCTAATGAAAAACTGTTTTTT
CASSRRWTPNEKLFF
>TRBD1|many|TRBJ2-5|TRBV20-1
TGCAGTGCTAGGAACCGGGACAGGGATTTCAGAGAGACCCAGTACTTC
CSARNRDRDFRETQYF
>TRBD2|many|TRBJ2-3|TRBV6-5
TGTGCCAGCAGTTACTTGCTAGCGGGGTTCCAGGATACGCAGTATTTT
CASSYLLAGFQDTQYF
>TRBD1|many|TRBJ1-5|TRBV20-1
TGCAGTCCGAGAGGGGGCAATAGCAATCAGCCCCAGCATTTT
CSPRGGNSNQPQHF
>TRBD1|many|TRBJ2-1|TRBV30
TGTGCCTGGAGTAGGGGGCAGGGATACAATGAGCAGTTCTTC
CAWSRGQGYNEQFF
>NA|NA|TRBJ1-1|TRBV15
TGTGCCACCAGCAGGGGGGCAGGGTGGGATCCTGAAGCTTTCTTT
CATSRGAGWDPEAFF
>TRBD1|few|TRBJ2-6|TRBV7-3
TGTGCCAGCAGCTTTCTACCTTCCGGGACAGGGGGTTCTGGGGCCAACGTCCTGACTTTC
CASSFLPSGTGGSGANVLTF
>NA|many|TRBJ1-3|TRBV12-3/TRBV12-4
TGTGCCAGCAGTCTTTACTCAGGGTACTCTGGAAACACCATATATTTT
CASSLYSGYSGNTIYF
>NA|many|TRBJ1-1|TRBV2
TGTGCCAGCAGTGCATTAATGAACACTGAAGCTTTCTTT
CASSALMNTEAFF
>NA|many|TRBJ2-7|TRBV3-1
TGTGCCAGCAGCAACTCGCACGCCGAGCAGTACTTC
CASSNSHAEQYF
>NA|many|TRBJ2-1|TRBV2
TGTGCCAGCAGTGAGCAGGGCGTGGGTGAGCAGTTCTTC
CASSEQGVGEQFF
>NA|many|TRBJ2-2|TRBV2
TGTGCCAGCAGTGAAGCGGGCCGGGACGGGGCGAACACCGGGGAGCTGTTTTTT
CASSEAGRDGANTGELFF
>TRBD1|few|TRBJ1-2|TRBV24-1
TGTGCCACCAGTGCGACAGGGGCTGATGGCTACACCTTC
CATSATGADGYTF
>NA|many|TRBJ1-2|TRBV2
TGTGCCAGCAGAGTAGGTTTCCGAGCTAACTATGGCTACACCTTC
CASRVGFRANYGYTF
>TRBD1|many|TRBJ2-7|TRBV13
TGTGCCAGCAGCCCCAGTGGGACAGGGGGCGGCTACGAGCAGTACTTC
CASSPSGTGGGYEQYF
>NA|NA|TRBJ2-5|TRBV2
TGTGCCAGCAGCGAAACAGGGCTCCAAGAGACCCAGTACTTC
CASSETGLQETQYF
>NA|few|TRBJ2-5|TRBV20-1
TGCAGTGCTTCCCCAGTCGTTTCTTCTTTCTTC
CSASPVVSSFF
>NA|few|TRBJ1-1|TRBV9
TGTGCCAGCAGCCCCCGGACCCTACGGACTGAAGCTTTCTTT
CASSPRTLRTEAFF
>NA|many|TRBJ2-1|TRBV3-1
TGTGCCAGCAGCCTCAACAGGGACAATGAGCAGTTCTTC
CASSLNRDNEQFF
>NA|few|TRBJ2-5|TRBV5-1
TGCGCCAGCAGCTTCACGAGGGGGAGCTGGGAGACCCAGTACTTC
CASSFTRGSWETQYF